This is a list of T cell receptor beta chains from one sample in a study of cytomegalovirus exposure and HLA in healthy donors. The method was immunoSEQ multiplex PCR; TCRdb's version includes in-frame clones alone and lacks a portion of them. The sample contains about 200,000 clones, roughly 77% of which appear only once. Sequenced sample: PBMCs. These receptors all stem from a male donor in good health and CMV-seropositive. CDR3s include the opening cysteine and the closing phenylalanine or tryptophan. A D gene is named only where the DNA matches it firmly. Size is omitted from some rows. Given values are once, few, many or a class for expanded clones.

d_gene	abundance	v_gene	j_gene	CDR3aa	CDR3nt
TRBD2	.	TRBV5-6	TRBJ2-7	CASSFFTSGGVRNEQYF	TGTGCCAGCAGCTTTTTTACTAGCGGGGGGGTTCGGAACGAGCAGTACTTC
.	.	TRBV11-2	TRBJ2-2	CASSFAGARPTNTGELFF	TGTGCCAGCAGCTTCGCTGGAGCCCGGCCAACGAACACCGGGGAGCTGTTTTTT
.	.	TRBV29-1	TRBJ1-2	CSVAGTSIYTF	TGCAGCGTCGCCGGGACATCCATCTACACCTTC
TRBD2	.	TRBV5-6	TRBJ2-4	CASSLATGGVQYF	TGTGCCAGCAGCTTGGCCACGGGGGGGGTTCAGTACTTC
TRBD1	.	TRBV19	TRBJ2-7	CASSIDRGSEQYF	TGTGCCAGTAGTATAGACAGGGGGTCCGAGCAGTACTTC
TRBD1	.	TRBV5-4	TRBJ2-7	CASSGGTGRNDEQYF	TGTGCCAGCAGCGGAGGGACAGGGAGAAACGACGAGCAGTACTTC
.	few	TRBV7-9	TRBJ2-7	CASSPWQDSYEQYF	TGTGCCAGCAGCCCCTGGCAGGATTCCTACGAGCAGTACTTC
TRBD1	.	TRBV5-6	TRBJ1-2	CASSFRTGSYGYTF	TGTGCCAGCAGCTTCCGGACAGGCAGTTATGGCTACACCTTC
TRBD1	.	TRBV6-1	TRBJ2-7	CASRMQTGQFDEQYF	TGTGCCAGCAGAATGCAGACAGGGCAGTTCGACGAGCAGTACTTC
.	few	TRBV14	TRBJ1-5	CASSLITGQPQHF	TGTGCCAGCAGCCTAATCACGGGTCAGCCCCAGCATTTT
.	.	TRBV9	TRBJ2-1	CASSVGASTYNEQFF	TGTGCCAGCAGCGTAGGGGCCAGTACGTACAATGAGCAGTTCTTC
TRBD1	.	TRBV28	TRBJ1-4	CASSGLQGRLNEKLFF	TGTGCCAGCAGTGGACTACAGGGGCGTCTTAATGAAAAACTGTTTTTT
.	.	TRBV5-4	TRBJ1-3	CASSPGRAGNTIYF	TGTGCCAGCAGCCCAGGGAGGGCTGGAAACACCATATATTTT
.	.	TRBV6-6	TRBJ1-2	CASSYLPGGLYGYTF	TGTGCCAGCAGTTACCTCCCTGGAGGGCTTTACGGCTACACCTTC
.	.	TRBV6-5	TRBJ2-7	CASSSWDLGTVYEQYF	TGTGCCAGCAGTTCCTGGGACTTGGGGACAGTCTACGAGCAGTACTTC
TRBD2	.	TRBV7-6	TRBJ2-1	CASSGRDFLGENEQFF	TGTGCCAGCAGCGGGAGGGACTTCCTCGGGGAGAATGAGCAGTTCTTC
.	.	TRBV7-2	TRBJ1-1	CASSLGSLGTEAFF	TGTGCCAGCAGCTTAGGGAGCCTTGGCACTGAAGCTTTCTTT
.	once	TRBV7-6	TRBJ1-5	CASSFGQHNQPQHF	TGTGCCAGCAGCTTCGGACAGCACAATCAGCCCCAGCATTTT
.	.	TRBV11-2	TRBJ2-7	CASSLGQGKSEQYF	TGTGCCAGCAGCTTGGGGCAGGGGAAGAGCGAGCAGTACTTC
TRBD1	.	TRBV5-4	TRBJ1-4	CASSLGQANEKLFF	TGTGCCAGCAGCTTAGGACAGGCTAATGAAAAACTGTTTTTT
TRBD2	.	TRBV6-5	TRBJ2-3	CASTPGGPADTQYF	TGTGCCAGCACTCCGGGAGGGCCCGCAGATACGCAGTATTTT
.	.	TRBV7-9	TRBJ1-4	CASSWHGESEKLFF	TGTGCCAGCAGCTGGCACGGGGAAAGTGAAAAACTGTTTTTT
TRBD1	few	TRBV7-9	TRBJ2-2	CASSRDSKMGELFF	TGTGCCAGCAGCCGGGACAGCAAAATGGGGGAGCTGTTTTTT